What follows are 9 T cell receptor beta chains derived from one specimen sequenced in a study of radiation and T cells in renal cell carcinoma. The assay was immunoSEQ multiplex PCR, and TCRdb's table has in-frame clones only and misses some. The sample contains about 18,000 clones, roughly three fifths of which appear only once. Treatment noted: treatment-naive control, cytoreductive nephrectomy. Here the sequenced sample was tumor tissue, taken from a patient whose treatment was nephrectomy without radiotherapy. The receptor set was obtained from a middle-aged man with renal cell carcinoma.

The chain employs TRBV30 and TRBJ1-6; D is uncertain. The CDR3 has 14 residues. Per germline, CDR1 GTSNPN and CDR2 SVGIG (reference sequence). V lost 0 bases and J lost 6, with 9 bases in between. The CDR3 protein is CAWSVSQSNSPLHF. The CDR3 DNA follows: TGTGCCTGGAGTGTAAGTCAGAGTAATTCACCCCTCCACTTT. Using reference TRBV30 and TRBJ1-6 for the parts outside the CDR3, the full variable domain is SQTIHQWPATLVQPVGSPLSLECTVEGTSNPNLYWYRQAAGRGLQLLFYSVGIGQISSEVPQNLSASRPQDRQFILSSKKLLLSDSGFYLCAWSVSQSNSPLHFGNGTRLTVT.

This clone came up a few times. The chain joins TRBV27 to TRBJ2-5; D is unclear. This CDR3 has 14 amino acids. The germline CDR1 and CDR2 sequences are MNHEY and SMNVEV (reference sequence). The V and J ends lost 5 bases and 0 bases respectively, with 10 bases between them. The CDR3 loop reads CASSPKSYQETQYF. The CDR3 nucleotides are TGTGCCAGCAGTCCAAAGAGTTACCAAGAGACCCAGTACTTC.

The chain carries TRBV25-1 and TRBJ2-2; no reliable D call. CDR1 is MGHDK, CDR2 SYGVNS, per germline. Trimming pared 4 bases from V and 1 base from J, leaving 10 bases between. The CDR3 loop spans 15 amino acids. The CDR3 loop reads CASSALHGNTGELFF. The CDR3 nucleotides read TGTGCCAGCAGTGCCCTACACGGGAACACCGGGGAGCTGTTTTTT. Full variable domain (rest looked up from reference TRBV25-1 and TRBJ2-2): EADIYQTPRYLVIGTGKKITLECSQTMGHDKMYWYQQDPGMELHLIHYSYGVNSTEKGDLSSESTVSRIRTEHFPLTLESARPSHTSQYLCASSALHGNTGELFFGEGSRLTVL.

V gene TRBV11-2 combines with J gene TRBJ1-2; 8 nucleotides align to TRBD1. CDR3 size: 19 residues. Unmatched junction bases numbered 17, after V lost 0 bases and J lost 5 bases. CDR1 SGHAT and CDR2 FQNNGV come from the germline V gene. CDR3 amino acids: CASSLDRGTGQSGTYGYTF. Here the CDR3 DNA reads TGTGCCAGCAGCTTAGATCGAGGGACAGGACAATCGGGGACTTATGGCTACACCTTC.

The chain has TRBV7-2 and TRBJ1-2; 11 positions agree with TRBD1. V lost 0 bases, J lost 4 bases, and 4 bases stayed unmatched. CDR3 length equals 16 residues. Germline V gene lookup returns CDR1 SGHTA and CDR2 FQGNSA. The CDR3 DNA reads as TGTGCCAGCAGCTTAGCGGGGACAGGGGGAGCCTATGGCTACACCTTC. Amino acids: CASSLAGTGGAYGYTF.

This clone has a single count. The chain uses TRBV2 and TRBJ2-1, with 12 bases matching TRBD2. The trim removed 7 bases at V and 0 bases at J, leaving 4 bases unmatched. CDR1 is SNHLY, CDR2 FYNNEI, per germline. The CDR3 consists of 16 residues. The chain's CDR3 is CASKTSGGPSYNEQFF. The CDR3 region has the DNA TGTGCCAGCAAGACTAGCGGGGGCCCCTCCTACAATGAGCAGTTCTTC.

CDR3 nucleotides: TGTGCCAGCAGGAAATTGGGGGCTGAGCAGTTCTTC. Translated, it gives CASRKLGAEQFF. This sequence joins TRBV2 and TRBJ2-1; D may be TRBD1 (6 bases). V was trimmed by 6 bases and J by 9 bases, leaving 12 bases between them. The CDR3 loop spans 12 amino acids. CDR1 and CDR2 (germline): SNHLY, FYNNEI.

The chain links TRBV4-3 to TRBJ2-1, with 7 bases aligning to TRBD2. Germline assignment: CDR1 LGHNA and CDR2 YSLEER. J gave up 8 bases and V 4 bases, and 11 bases lay outside the gene matches. The CDR3 spans 15 residues. CDR3 nucleotides: TGCGCCAGCAGCCTGAGACTAGCAGGTTCCTATGAGCAGTTCTTC. Translating it yields CASSLRLAGSYEQFF.

This clone was found a few times. The V call is TRBV7-2, the J call TRBJ1-5; D call uncertain. Germline CDR1 reads SGHTA; CDR2 reads FQGNSA. CDR3 size: 12 residues. V was cut by 7 bases and J by 4 bases, with 8 bases left in between. CDR3 DNA sequence: TGTGCCAGCACGATTGGGAATCAGCCCCAGCATTTT. Amino acid sequence: CASTIGNQPQHF.